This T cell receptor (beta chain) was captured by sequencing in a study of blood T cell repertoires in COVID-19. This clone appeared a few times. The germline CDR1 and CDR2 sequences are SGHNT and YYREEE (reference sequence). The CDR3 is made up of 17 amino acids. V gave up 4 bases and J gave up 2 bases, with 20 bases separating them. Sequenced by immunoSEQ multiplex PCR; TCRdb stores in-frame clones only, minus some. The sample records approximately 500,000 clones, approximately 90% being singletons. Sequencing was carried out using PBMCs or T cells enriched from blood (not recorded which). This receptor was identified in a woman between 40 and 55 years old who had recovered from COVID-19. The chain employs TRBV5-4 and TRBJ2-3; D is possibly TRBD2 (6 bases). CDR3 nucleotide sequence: TGTGCCAGCAGCGACATTGGGGAGGTTTTGATCACAGATACGCAGTATTTT. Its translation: CASSDIGEVLITDTQYF. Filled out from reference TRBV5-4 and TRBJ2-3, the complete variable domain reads ETGVTQSPTHLIKTRGQQVTLRCSSQSGHNTVSWYQQALGQGPQFIFQYYREEENGRGNFPPRFSGLQFPNYSSELNVNALELDDSALYLCASSDIGEVLITDTQYFGPGTRLTVL.